There are a few counts of the clone carrying this T cell receptor beta chain. This specimen comes from a study of blood T cell repertoires in COVID-19. In the study overall: Sites across the United States, Italy and Spain contributed samples from acute and convalescent COVID-19. The analysed material was cDNA or gDNA that came from T cells, B-cell-depleted T cells, or PBMCs.

Germline-derived CDR1 and CDR2 are SGHNT and YYREEE (reference sequence). J was trimmed by 7 bases and V by 0 bases; bases with no gene match: 6. The CDR3 is 15 residues long. In the original analysis: Amplification of reference gene primers provided the estimated nucleated cell counts. Produced via immunoSEQ multiplex PCR; TCRdb's table is partial and in-frame only. V and J calls and clone size are given by that table; D and trimming were obtained from the DNA. The sample records just over 85,000 clones, 80% to 90% being singletons. The J gene is TRBJ1-4, the V gene TRBV5-4, with 7 bases aligning to TRBD1. The sequenced sample was peripheral blood. This TCR was recovered from a man in his forties or fifties with acute or convalescent COVID-19. The CDR3: CASSLDRGLSEKLFF. CDR3 DNA sequence: TGTGCCAGCAGCTTGGACAGGGGTTTAAGTGAAAAACTGTTTTTT.